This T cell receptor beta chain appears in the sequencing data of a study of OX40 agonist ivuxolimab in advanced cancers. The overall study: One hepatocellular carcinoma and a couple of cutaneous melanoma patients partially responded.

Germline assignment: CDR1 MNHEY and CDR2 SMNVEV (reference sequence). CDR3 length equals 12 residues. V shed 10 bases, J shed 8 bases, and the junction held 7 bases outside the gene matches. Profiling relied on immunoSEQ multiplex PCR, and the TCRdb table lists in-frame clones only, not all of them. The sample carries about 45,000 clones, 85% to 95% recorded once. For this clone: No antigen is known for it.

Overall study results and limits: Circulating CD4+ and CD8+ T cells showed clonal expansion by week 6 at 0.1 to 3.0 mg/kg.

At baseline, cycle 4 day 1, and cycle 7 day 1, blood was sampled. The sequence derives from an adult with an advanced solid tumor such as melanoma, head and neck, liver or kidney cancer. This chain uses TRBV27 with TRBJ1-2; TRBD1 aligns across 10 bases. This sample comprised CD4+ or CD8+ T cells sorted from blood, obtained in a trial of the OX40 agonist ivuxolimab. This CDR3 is CATRQGARGYTF. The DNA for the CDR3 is TGTGCCACCCGACAGGGGGCGCGAGGCTACACCTTC.